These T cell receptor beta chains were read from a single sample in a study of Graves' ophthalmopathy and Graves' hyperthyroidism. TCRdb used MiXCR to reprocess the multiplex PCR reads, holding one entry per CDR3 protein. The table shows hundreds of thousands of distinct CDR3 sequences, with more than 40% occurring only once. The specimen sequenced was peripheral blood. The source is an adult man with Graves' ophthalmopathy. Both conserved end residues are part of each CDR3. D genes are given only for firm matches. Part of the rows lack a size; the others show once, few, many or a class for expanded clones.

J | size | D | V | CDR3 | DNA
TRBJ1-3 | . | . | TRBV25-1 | CASSSQPTGGNTIYF | TGTGCCAGCAGTTCCCAACCCACGGGGGGAAACACCATATATTTT
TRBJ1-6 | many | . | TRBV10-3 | CAISESGSDNSPLHF | TGTGCCATCAGTGAGTCGGGGAGCGATAATTCACCCCTCCACTTT
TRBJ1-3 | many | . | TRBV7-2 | CASRPTGGNTIYF | TGTGCCAGCAGACCCACAGGGGGAAACACCATATATTTT
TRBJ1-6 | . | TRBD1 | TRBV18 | CASSKGQGYSPLHF | TGTGCCAGCTCCAAGGGACAGGGGTACTCACCCCTCCACTTT
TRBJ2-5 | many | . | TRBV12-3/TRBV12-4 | CASSFEGQRETQYF | TGTGCCAGCAGTTTCGAGGGTCAGCGAGAGACCCAGTACTTC
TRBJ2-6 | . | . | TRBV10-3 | CAIRREYSGANVLTF | TGTGCCATCAGACGGGAATACTCTGGTGCCAACGTCCTGACTTTC
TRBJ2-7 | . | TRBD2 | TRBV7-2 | CASSSLTAGGEQYF | TGTGCCAGCAGCTCCTTGACAGCGGGGGGGGAGCAGTACTTC
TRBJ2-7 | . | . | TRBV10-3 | CASSYFGGSQSYEQYF | TGTGCCAGCAGTTACTTCGGAGGGTCTCAGTCCTACGAGCAGTACTTC
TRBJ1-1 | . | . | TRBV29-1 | CSVRQGTGGF | TGCAGCGTTCGGCAGGGAACGGGGGGCTTT
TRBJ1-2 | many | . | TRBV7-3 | CASSLSADNYGYTF | TGTGCCAGCAGCTTATCAGCAGATAACTATGGCTACACCTTC
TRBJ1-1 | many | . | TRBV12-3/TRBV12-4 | CASRHQETEAFF | TGTGCCAGCAGACATCAGGAGACCGAAGCTTTCTTT
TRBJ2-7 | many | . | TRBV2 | CASSDQSGNTYEQYF | TGTGCCAGCAGTGATCAGAGCGGAAACACCTACGAGCAGTACTTC
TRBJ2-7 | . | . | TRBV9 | CASSVAGEETGEQYF | TGTGCCAGCAGCGTAGCGGGAGAAGAGACCGGGGAGCAGTACTTC
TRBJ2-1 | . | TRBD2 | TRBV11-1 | CASSLGGVWTSGLNEQFF | TGTGCCAGCAGCTTAGGTGGGGTGTGGACTAGCGGGCTTAATGAGCAGTTCTTC
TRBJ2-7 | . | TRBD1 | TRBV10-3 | CAISESLGQGYEQYF | TGTGCCATCAGTGAGTCCCTAGGACAGGGCTACGAGCAGTACTTC
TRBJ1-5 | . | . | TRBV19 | CASSIRRGHANQPQHF | TGTGCCAGTAGTATAAGGAGGGGCCACGCCAATCAGCCCCAGCATTTT
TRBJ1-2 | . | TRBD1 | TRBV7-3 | CASSTDRAGYGYTF | TGTGCCAGCAGCACCGACAGGGCTGGCTATGGCTACACCTTC
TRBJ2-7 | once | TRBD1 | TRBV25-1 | CASSPGTGTHYEQYF | TGTGCCAGCAGCCCCGGGACAGGGACTCACTACGAGCAGTACTTC
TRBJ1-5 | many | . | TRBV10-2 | CASSDRGAGNQPQHF | TGCGCCAGCAGTGATCGGGGGGCGGGAAATCAGCCCCAGCATTTT
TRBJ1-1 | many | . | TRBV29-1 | CSVPGLITEAFF | TGCAGCGTCCCTGGGTTGATCACTGAAGCTTTCTTT
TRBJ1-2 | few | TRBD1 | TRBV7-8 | CASSFLSMMDRASNYGYTF | TGTGCCAGCAGCTTTTTAAGTATGATGGACAGGGCCTCTAACTATGGCTACACCTTC
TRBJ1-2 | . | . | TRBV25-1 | CASSEYGRESYGYTF | TGTGCCAGCAGTGAATACGGCAGGGAAAGCTATGGCTACACCTTC
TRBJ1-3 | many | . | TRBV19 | CASKVGSSGNTIYF | TGTGCCAGTAAGGTGGGGAGCTCTGGAAACACCATATATTTT
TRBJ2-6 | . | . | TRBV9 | CASSVGPGDGANVLTF | TGTGCCAGCAGCGTTGGACCAGGGGATGGGGCCAACGTCCTGACTTTC
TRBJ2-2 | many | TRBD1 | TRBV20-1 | CSASTGQGNTGELFF | TGCAGTGCTAGCACGGGACAGGGGAACACCGGGGAGCTGTTTTTT
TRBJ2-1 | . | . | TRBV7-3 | CASSPGGINEQFF | TGTGCCAGCAGCCCTGGCGGGATCAATGAGCAGTTCTTC
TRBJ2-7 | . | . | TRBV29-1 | CSVERGWEQYF | TGCAGCGTTGAAAGGGGCTGGGAGCAGTACTTC
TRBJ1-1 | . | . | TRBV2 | CASRQGRLNTEAFF | TGTGCCAGCAGACAAGGACGGTTGAACACTGAAGCTTTCTTT
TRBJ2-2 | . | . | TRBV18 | CASSPIETGELFF | TGTGCCAGCTCACCAATAGAGACCGGGGAGCTGTTTTTT
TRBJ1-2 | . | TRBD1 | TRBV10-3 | CASSPATGDSYGYTF | TGTGCCAGCTCACCCGCTACAGGGGATTCCTATGGCTACACCTTC
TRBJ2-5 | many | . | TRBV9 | CASSGSGVQETQYF | TGTGCCAGCAGCGGTTCCGGGGTACAAGAGACCCAGTACTTC
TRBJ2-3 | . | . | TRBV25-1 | CASSETETSTDTQYF | TGTGCCAGCAGTGAGACAGAGACAAGCACAGATACGCAGTATTTT
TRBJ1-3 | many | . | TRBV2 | CASGRLFAIYF | TGTGCCAGCGGTAGACTTTTCGCCATATATTTT
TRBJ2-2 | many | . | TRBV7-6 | CASSLRDAGELFF | TGTGCCAGCAGCCTAAGGGATGCCGGGGAGCTGTTTTTT
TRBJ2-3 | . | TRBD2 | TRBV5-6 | CASSYPGLAIATDTQYF | TGTGCCAGCAGCTATCCGGGACTAGCGATTGCCACAGATACGCAGTATTTT
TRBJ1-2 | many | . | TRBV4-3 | CASREKRGPRDGYTF | TGCGCCAGCAGGGAGAAGCGAGGTCCGAGAGATGGCTACACCTTC
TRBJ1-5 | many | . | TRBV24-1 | CATSDLQGPQHF | TGTGCCACCAGTGATTTGCAGGGGCCCCAGCATTTT
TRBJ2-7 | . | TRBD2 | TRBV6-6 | CASNQLAGHYEQYF | TGTGCCAGCAACCAACTAGCGGGACACTACGAGCAGTACTTC
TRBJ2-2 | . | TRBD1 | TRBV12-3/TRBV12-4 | CASTPGQGIRGGELFF | TGTGCCAGCACCCCGGGACAGGGGATTCGAGGCGGGGAGCTGTTTTTT
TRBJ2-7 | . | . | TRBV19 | CAWSVKSYEQYF | TGTGCCTGGAGTGTGAAGTCCTACGAGCAGTACTTC
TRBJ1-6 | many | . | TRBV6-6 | CASSRRQLNSPLHF | TGTGCCAGCAGCCGTCGACAGTTAAATTCGCCCCTCCACTTT
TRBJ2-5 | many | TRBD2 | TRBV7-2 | CASSLWSGSVLETQYF | TGTGCCAGCAGCTTATGGAGCGGGAGTGTACTGGAGACCCAGTACTTC